The clone carrying this TCR beta chain was detected many times. This specimen comes from a study of Ad26.COV2.S vaccination and SARS-CoV-2 variants. For the study at large: Donor was assigned to the Ad26.COV2.S arm of trial COV1001.

In germline, CDR1 is MNHNY, CDR2 SVGAGI (reference sequence). The CDR3 loop spans 18 amino acids. V was pared by 5 bases and J by 3 bases, with 8 bases of the junction left unmatched. The sample's treatment: roughly 18 received Ad26.COV2.S at low or high dose, single or two shots; roughly five received placebo; per-sample allocation not given. The samples date from day 63 after the first vaccine or placebo injection. Only in-frame clones appear in the TCRdb table, and some are missing; sequencing was by immunoSEQ multiplex PCR. The table records about 350,000 clones, roughly 90% of them present only once.

The receptor's source is a person aged 18-65 years who received the Ad26.COV2.S COVID-19 vaccine or a placebo. Sequencing used peripheral blood, obtained in a trial of Ad26.COV2.S vaccine versus placebo. The J gene is TRBJ2-2, the V gene TRBV6-6; 14 bases align to TRBD2. The chain's CDR3 is CASSPGLAGERDTGELFF. CDR3 coding DNA: TGTGCCAGCAGTCCGGGACTAGCGGGAGAGAGAGACACCGGGGAGCTGTTTTTT.